The next 19 T cell receptor beta chains were all read from a single sample in a study of cytomegalovirus exposure and HLA in healthy donors listed by TCRdb under 2017. The library was prepared using the immunoSEQ multiplex PCR assay. For the multiplex PCR, a mixture combining 60 forward primers for TCR Vbeta segments and 13 reverse primers for TCR Jbeta segments was used. In TCRdb, the immuneACCESS table is reduced to in-frame sequences with V and J assigned. These tables do not hold every clone; where another copy was compared, an unresolved V gene accounts for under half, and the others remain unexplained. Across this sample there are under 110,000 clones, with 70% to 75% seen only once. The biggest ten clones account for 2.8% of the sample. Material for sequencing was PBMCs. The receptor set was obtained from a female donor in good health and CMV-seronegative.

The chain couples TRBV11-2 to TRBJ2-1; no definite D call. The CDR3 has 14 amino acids. The V end was cut by 1 base, the J end by 3 bases, with 7 bases between. CDR1 is SGHAT and CDR2 is FQNNGV in the germline V gene. The CDR3 is CASSLGESYNEQFF. As DNA, the CDR3 is TGTGCCAGCAGCTTAGGAGAGAGCTACAATGAGCAGTTCTTC.

This chain uses TRBV7-3 with TRBJ2-1; TRBD2 is a possible D gene (5 bases). The CDR3 contains 14 residues. Germline CDR1 SGHTA, CDR2 FQGTGA. V was clipped by 0 bases and J by 6 bases, with 9 bases between them. DNA for the CDR3: TGTGCCAGCAGCTTAACTGTAGCGAGCAATGAGCAGTTCTTC. It encodes CASSLTVASNEQFF.

This clone showed up just a few times. The chain is built from TRBV10-3 and TRBJ2-6; 10 bases are a match to TRBD1. The CDR3 extends over 17 amino acids. Germline values: CDR1 ENHRY, CDR2 SYGVKD. Trimming took 6 bases from V and 1 from J; bases not matched to a gene: 6. CDR3 region: CAISRQGAGSGANVLTF. The CDR3 DNA is TGTGCCATCAGCCGACAGGGGGCGGGATCTGGGGCCAACGTCCTGACTTTC.

The chain is built from TRBV11-2 and TRBJ2-5; 11 bases are shared with TRBD1. Trimming took 5 bases from V and 4 from J; bases not matched to a gene: 6. The germline V gene has CDR1 SGHAT and CDR2 FQNNGV. The CDR3 length is 15 residues. The CDR3 DNA reads TGTGCCAGCAGCCGAGCCGGGACAGGGGGAGAGACCCAGTACTTC. It specifies CASSRAGTGGETQYF.

The J gene is TRBJ1-2, the V gene TRBV21-1. TRBV21-1 is termed a pseudogene. The CDR3 spans 16 residues. The CDR3 loop reads CASSKGIKGSGYGYTF. CDR3 nucleotides: TGTGCCAGCAGCAAAGGGATCAAGGGTAGCGGCTATGGCTACACCTTC.

V usage is TRBV27 and J usage is TRBJ2-5; D perhaps matches TRBD2 (5 bases). The J call may not be correct, given that the DNA end is closer to TRBJ2-7. The CDR3 has 15 amino acids. Germline assignment: CDR1 MNHEY and CDR2 SMNVEV (reference sequence). The CDR3 loop is CASSLSRVGRHEQYF. The CDR3 DNA follows: TGTGCCAGCAGTTTATCGCGGGTCGGCAGGCACGAGCAGTACTTC.

In its sample, this clone was seen a few times. J is TRBJ2-5 and V is TRBV6-1; no firm D call. The germline V and J ends were trimmed by 3 bases and 0 bases, with 5 bases remaining between them. The CDR3 is 13 amino acids. Germline assignment: CDR1 MNHNS and CDR2 SASEGT. The CDR3 region has the DNA TGTGCCAGCAGTGATACGGACCAAGAGACCCAGTACTTC. Translating gives CASSDTDQETQYF.

The count of this clone is one. V is TRBV5-1 and J is TRBJ2-7, with a weak D call TRBD1 (5 bases). The CDR3 runs to 13 residues. Germline CDR1 reads SGHRS; CDR2 reads YFSETQ. The V gene lost 6 bases and the J gene lost 2 bases, with 12 bases spanning the gap. The CDR3 DNA is TGCGCCAGCACCCGACAGTCTGCCTACGAGCAGTACTTC. Its translation: CASTRQSAYEQYF.

The chain joins TRBV2 to TRBJ1-1; the D gene is possibly TRBD1 (6 bases). V gave up 6 bases and J gave up 6 bases, with 20 bases separating them. The germline gives CDR1 SNHLY, CDR2 FYNNEI. The CDR3 runs 15 residues. The CDR3 nucleotides are TGTGCCAGCAGGACCCTCAGGGGCGGACTGGCTGAAGCTTTCTTT. Amino acids: CASRTLRGGLAEAFF. Full variable domain (outside the CDR3, taken from reference TRBV2 and TRBJ1-1): EPEVTQTPSHQVTQMGQEVILRCVPISNHLYFYWYRQILGQKVEFLVSFYNNEISEKSEIFDDQFSVERPDGSNFTLKIRSTKLEDSAMYFCASRTLRGGLAEAFFGQGTRLTVV.

On this clone: At one boundary the junction diverges from the germline segment, which might be a read error. This chain links TRBV9 with TRBJ1-1; TRBD1 matches at 8 bases. Germline V CDR1 and CDR2: SGDLS, YYNGEE. The CDR3 has 13 residues. The CDR3 coding sequence is TGTGCCAGCAGCGCCCCGGGACAGGCCCGGCTGTGCTTT. Translating gives CASSAPGQARLCF.

This clone was detected only a few times. The rearrangement joins TRBV13 to TRBJ1-2; 8 nucleotides line up with TRBD1. CDR1 and CDR2 (germline): PRHDT, FYEKMQ (reference sequence). The V and J ends lost 2 bases and 3 bases, in that order; junction bases with no gene match: 14. The CDR3 length is 18 residues. CDR3 in amino acids: CASSLRPQQGGAHYGYTF. In DNA form, the CDR3 reads TGTGCCAGCAGCTTAAGGCCCCAACAGGGGGGCGCCCACTATGGCTACACCTTC. Complete variable domain (other parts from reference TRBV13 and TRBJ1-2): AAGVIQSPRHLIKEKRETATLKCYPIPRHDTVYWYQQGPGQDPQFLISFYEKMQSDKGSIPDRFSAQQFSDYHSELNMSSLELGDSALYFCASSLRPQQGGAHYGYTFGSGTRLTVV.

The V call is TRBV2, the J call TRBJ2-7; 7 nucleotides line up with TRBD1. Germline trimming cut 8 bases from V and 1 base from J; bases unmatched to any gene: 5. Germline V gene data show CDR1 as SNHLY and CDR2 as FYNNEI. CDR3 size: 13 residues. The CDR3 nucleotides read TGTGCCAGCCGATGGGACAGATCCTACGAGCAGTACTTC. This encodes CASRWDRSYEQYF. The variable domain in full, completed from reference TRBV2 and TRBJ2-7, reads EPEVTQTPSHQVTQMGQEVILRCVPISNHLYFYWYRQILGQKVEFLVSFYNNEISEKSEIFDDQFSVERPDGSNFTLKIRSTKLEDSAMYFCASRWDRSYEQYFGPGTRLTVT.

This clone was seen more than once but under ten times. This chain joins TRBV11-3 and TRBJ2-5; D not certain. The assigned J gene may be wrong: the sequence end matches TRBJ2-7 better. CDR1 is SGHNT, CDR2 YENEEA, per germline. The CDR3 covers 12 residues. For the CDR3, the DNA is TGTGCCAGCAGCTTAGACACCCCCGAGCAGTACTTC. Residues: CASSLDTPEQYF.

This clone was detected only a few times. This chain's CDR3 is CARGFGQGRDEQFF. The DNA for the CDR3 is TGTGCCAGAGGCTTCGGACAGGGGAGGGATGAGCAGTTCTTC. The genes are TRBV30 and TRBJ2-1; 9 positions agree with TRBD1. V lost 8 bases to trimming and J lost 8 bases; unmatched junction nucleotides: 13. Germline CDR1 and CDR2: GTSNPN and SVGIG (reference sequence). This CDR3 spans 14 amino acids.

The chain links TRBV11-2 to TRBJ1-1; 7 nucleotides align to TRBD1. The ends lost 5 bases at V and 0 bases at J; junction bases unmatched: 6. CDR1 SGHAT and CDR2 FQNNGV come from the germline V gene. The CDR3 loop spans 15 amino acids. The CDR3 sequence is CASSGWGQLNTEAFF. The CDR3 DNA reads TGTGCCAGCAGCGGATGGGGACAGTTGAACACTGAAGCTTTCTTT.

The chain recombines TRBV19 with TRBJ2-7; maybe TRBD1 (5 bases). The CDR3 is 12 amino acids. V lost 5 bases and J lost 4, with 9 bases in between. Germline lookup yields CDR1 LNHDA and CDR2 SQIVND (reference sequence). DNA of the CDR3: TGTGCCAGTAGTTCTCAGGGTTACGAGCAGTACTTC. Translated, it gives CASSSQGYEQYF.

V gene TRBV10-2 combines with J gene TRBJ2-5; TRBD2 matches 7 bases. V shed 10 bases and J 4 bases; nucleotides not matched to a gene: 3. CDR1 and CDR2 from the germline V gene are WSHSY and SAAADI. The CDR3 totals 11 residues. This CDR3 is CATSGGETQYF. DNA of the CDR3: TGCGCCACCTCGGGGGGAGAGACCCAGTACTTC.

DNA of the CDR3: TGTGCCAGCAGCTTAGTCGGGAGAGCTGGAAACACCATATATTTT. This translates into CASSLVGRAGNTIYF. The chain recombines TRBV11-2 with TRBJ1-3; D is unresolved. V dropped 1 base and J dropped 2 bases, with 9 bases sitting between them. The CDR3 runs to 15 residues. CDR1 is SGHAT, CDR2 FQNNGV, per germline.

The gene calls are TRBV7-2 and TRBJ2-1, with 8 bases lining up with TRBD2. Per germline, CDR1 SGHTA and CDR2 FQGNSA. This CDR3 has 16 residues. J was trimmed by 4 bases and V by 0 bases; bases with no gene match: 5. CDR3 DNA sequence: TGTGCCAGCAGCTTAGCTCTAGCGGGCTTTTACAATGAGCAGTTCTTC. This translates into CASSLALAGFYNEQFF.